Listed below are T cell receptor beta chains from one sample, sequenced in a study of blood T cell repertoires in COVID-19. The protocol was immunoSEQ multiplex PCR, while the TCRdb copy is restricted to in-frame clones and leaves out a portion. The table lists 55,000 to 80,000 clones, 89% of them singletons. Sequenced input: peripheral blood. The receptors shown here come from a man aged 45-65 years with active COVID-19. The CDR3 runs from the conserved cysteine through the conserved F or W. Each record gives: CDR3 length, V gene, D gene, clone size, J gene, CDR3 protein, CDR3 DNA. D genes are given only for firm matches. A clone size is listed for some rows: how often the clone was seen (once, few, many), or a class if it is expanded.

length: 17; V: TRBV9; D: NA; size: NA; J: TRBJ2-2; CDR3: CASSVELQGGATGELFF; DNA: TGTGCCAGCAGCGTAGAATTACAGGGCGGAGCGACCGGGGAGCTGTTTTTT
length: 13; V: TRBV5-6; D: NA; size: NA; J: TRBJ2-1; CDR3: CASTHRVGYEQFF; DNA: TGTGCCAGCACCCACAGGGTTGGCTATGAGCAGTTCTTC
length: 19; V: TRBV7-2; D: TRBD2; size: few; J: TRBJ2-7; CDR3: CASSLRGERGGFSSYEQYF; DNA: TGTGCCAGCAGCCTCCGGGGGGAGCGGGGGGGCTTTAGCTCCTACGAGCAGTACTTC
length: 13; V: TRBV6-2/TRBV6-3; D: NA; size: once; J: TRBJ1-2; CDR3: CASSYVQGHGYTF; DNA: TGTGCCAGCAGTTACGTGCAGGGGCATGGCTACACCTTC
length: 15; V: TRBV20-1; D: NA; size: NA; J: TRBJ2-1; CDR3: CSASPRADHYNEQFF; DNA: TGCAGTGCTAGTCCGAGGGCCGACCATTACAATGAGCAGTTCTTC
length: 13; V: TRBV5-1; D: NA; size: NA; J: TRBJ2-5; CDR3: CASSLRGQETQYF; DNA: TGCGCCAGCAGCCTTCGGGGTCAAGAGACCCAGTACTTC
length: 14; V: TRBV6-4; D: NA; size: NA; J: TRBJ1-1; CDR3: CASSENSLNTEAFF; DNA: TGTGCCAGCAGTGAGAACAGTTTGAACACTGAAGCTTTCTTT
length: 13; V: TRBV5-6; D: TRBD1; size: NA; J: TRBJ2-7; CDR3: CASTRTGVGEQYF; DNA: TGTGCCAGCACCCGGACAGGGGTGGGCGAGCAGTACTTC
length: 15; V: TRBV10-2; D: NA; size: NA; J: TRBJ2-7; CDR3: CASSELGGPAYEQYF; DNA: TGCGCCAGCAGTGAGTTGGGGGGGCCGGCCTACGAGCAGTACTTC
length: 13; V: TRBV19; D: NA; size: NA; J: TRBJ1-5; CDR3: CASSTYQYQPQHF; DNA: TGTGCCAGTAGCACCTACCAATATCAGCCCCAGCATTTT
length: 15; V: TRBV18; D: NA; size: NA; J: TRBJ1-1; CDR3: CASSPPSRGYTEAFF; DNA: TGTGCCAGCTCACCACCGAGTAGGGGATACACTGAAGCTTTCTTT
length: 15; V: TRBV10-1; D: TRBD1; size: NA; J: TRBJ2-5; CDR3: CASSRDSGFRETQYF; DNA: TGCGCCAGCAGCCGGGACAGCGGTTTCAGAGAGACCCAGTACTTC
length: 15; V: TRBV7-9; D: TRBD1; size: NA; J: TRBJ2-3; CDR3: CASSSATGGFDTQYF; DNA: TGTGCCAGCAGCTCCGCGACAGGGGGCTTCGATACGCAGTATTTT
length: 16; V: TRBV7-6; D: TRBD1; size: NA; J: TRBJ2-7; CDR3: CASSQRPGQGSYEQYF; DNA: TGTGCCAGCAGCCAACGACCGGGACAGGGTTCCTACGAGCAGTACTTC
length: 15; V: TRBV7-2; D: NA; size: NA; J: TRBJ1-5; CDR3: CASSLESGVGQPQHF; DNA: TGTGCCAGCAGCTTAGAGTCCGGGGTGGGGCAGCCCCAGCATTTT
length: 15; V: TRBV6-4; D: TRBD1; size: NA; J: TRBJ1-1; CDR3: CASRRDSGWDTEAFF; DNA: TGTGCCAGCAGGAGGGACAGCGGGTGGGACACTGAAGCTTTCTTT
length: 19; V: TRBV7-9; D: NA; size: NA; J: TRBJ1-2; CDR3: CASSSGSLSRTMNSYGYTF; DNA: TGTGCCAGCAGCTCCGGCAGCCTCAGCCGAACTATGAACTCCTATGGCTACACCTTC
length: 18; V: TRBV19; D: TRBD1; size: once; J: TRBJ1-1; CDR3: CASSIDGPGQRTYTEAFF; DNA: TGTGCCAGTAGTATAGATGGGCCGGGACAGCGAACATACACTGAAGCTTTCTTT
length: 14; V: TRBV7-9; D: NA; size: NA; J: TRBJ2-7; CDR3: CASSFFSDIYEQYF; DNA: TGTGCCAGCAGCTTTTTCTCAGACATCTACGAGCAGTACTTC
length: 14; V: TRBV4-1; D: NA; size: NA; J: TRBJ2-1; CDR3: CASSQVGSDNEQFF; DNA: TGCGCCAGCAGCCAAGTCGGGAGTGACAATGAGCAGTTCTTC
length: 17; V: TRBV19; D: TRBD2; size: NA; J: TRBJ2-3; CDR3: CASSYRGRTSGADTQYF; DNA: TGTGCCAGTAGTTACCGGGGGCGGACTAGCGGGGCAGATACGCAGTATTTT
length: 14; V: TRBV18; D: TRBD2; size: NA; J: TRBJ2-7; CDR3: CASSPAGGGYEQYF; DNA: TGTGCCAGCTCACCAGCGGGAGGTGGGTACGAGCAGTACTTC
length: 16; V: TRBV4-1; D: NA; size: NA; J: TRBJ1-1; CDR3: CASSQDLWTLRNEAFF; DNA: TGCGCCAGCAGCCAAGATCTTTGGACATTAAGGAATGAAGCTTTCTTT
length: 14; V: TRBV5-1; D: TRBD1; size: NA; J: TRBJ2-7; CDR3: CASRRTGASYEQYF; DNA: TGCGCCAGCAGACGGACAGGGGCCTCCTACGAGCAGTACTTC
length: 12; V: TRBV2; D: NA; size: NA; J: TRBJ2-7; CDR3: CASSGDNYEQYF; DNA: TGTGCCAGCAGTGGGGACAATTACGAGCAGTACTTC
length: 16; V: TRBV5-1; D: TRBD2; size: NA; J: TRBJ2-1; CDR3: CASSLEVAGGYNEQFF; DNA: TGCGCCAGCAGCTTGGAGGTAGCGGGGGGTTACAATGAGCAGTTCTTC
length: 14; V: TRBV2; D: NA; size: NA; J: TRBJ1-1; CDR3: CASSATQGNTEAFF; DNA: TGTGCCAGCAGCGCTACTCAGGGGAACACTGAAGCTTTCTTT
length: 13; V: TRBV29-1; D: TRBD1; size: NA; J: TRBJ1-1; CDR3: CSAQGDKNTEAFF; DNA: TGCAGCGCACAGGGGGACAAGAACACTGAAGCTTTCTTT
length: 12; V: TRBV19; D: NA; size: NA; J: TRBJ1-1; CDR3: CASSSATAEAFF; DNA: TGTGCCAGTAGTTCGGCGACAGCCGAAGCTTTCTTT
length: 11; V: TRBV20-1; D: NA; size: NA; J: TRBJ1-1; CDR3: CSAREGTSAFF; DNA: TGCAGTGCTAGAGAAGGGACTTCGGCTTTCTTT
length: 13; V: TRBV6-5; D: TRBD2; size: NA; J: TRBJ2-7; CDR3: CASWLAGDYEQYF; DNA: TGTGCCAGCTGGTTAGCGGGGGACTACGAGCAGTACTTC
length: 16; V: TRBV9; D: TRBD2; size: NA; J: TRBJ2-5; CDR3: CASSSGLAGGGETQYF; DNA: TGTGCCAGCAGCTCAGGACTAGCGGGGGGTGGGGAGACCCAGTACTTC
length: 15; V: TRBV6-6; D: NA; size: NA; J: TRBJ1-4; CDR3: CASTSQPQGYEKLFF; DNA: TGTGCCAGCACTTCCCAGCCCCAGGGGTATGAAAAACTGTTTTTT
length: 13; V: TRBV6-5; D: NA; size: NA; J: TRBJ1-2; CDR3: CASSYSRVYGYTF; DNA: TGTGCCAGCAGTTACTCCCGGGTCTATGGCTACACCTTC
length: 15; V: TRBV7-9; D: NA; size: NA; J: TRBJ2-5; CDR3: CASRGFGLGGETQYF; DNA: TGTGCCAGCAGGGGCTTTGGACTAGGGGGGGAGACCCAGTACTTC
length: 15; V: TRBV2; D: TRBD1; size: NA; J: TRBJ2-2; CDR3: CASSGTGGITGELFF; DNA: TGTGCCAGCAGTGGGACAGGGGGGATAACCGGGGAGCTGTTTTTT
length: 18; V: TRBV4-1; D: NA; size: NA; J: TRBJ1-2; CDR3: CASSQDRLGGAFFYGYTF; DNA: TGCGCCAGCAGCCAAGATCGGTTAGGGGGGGCCTTTTTCTATGGCTACACCTTC
length: 13; V: TRBV30; D: TRBD2; size: NA; J: TRBJ2-3; CDR3: CACQRGGTDTQYF; DNA: TGTGCCTGCCAACGGGGGGGAACAGATACGCAGTATTTT
length: 15; V: TRBV6-5; D: TRBD1; size: once; J: TRBJ1-2; CDR3: CASSYSIAGGFGYTF; DNA: TGTGCCAGCAGTTACTCGATTGCAGGGGGATTTGGCTACACCTTC
length: 14; V: TRBV7-2; D: NA; size: NA; J: TRBJ2-2; CDR3: CASSLVINTGELFF; DNA: TGTGCCAGCAGCTTAGTAATCAACACCGGGGAGCTGTTTTTT
length: 15; V: TRBV18; D: NA; size: NA; J: TRBJ1-5; CDR3: CASSVEPLSNQPQHF; DNA: TGTGCCAGCTCAGTAGAGCCTCTTAGCAATCAGCCCCAGCATTTT
length: 12; V: TRBV5-4; D: NA; size: NA; J: TRBJ1-1; CDR3: CASSGRGTEAFF; DNA: TGTGCCAGCAGCGGAAGAGGCACTGAAGCTTTCTTT
length: 15; V: TRBV9; D: NA; size: few; J: TRBJ1-5; CDR3: CASSVGVSGTQPQHF; DNA: TGTGCCAGCAGCGTAGGGGTTAGCGGTACTCAGCCCCAGCATTTT
length: 15; V: TRBV7-2; D: NA; size: NA; J: TRBJ2-5; CDR3: CASSADRGKGETQYF; DNA: TGTGCCAGCAGCGCAGACCGGGGAAAAGGAGAGACCCAGTACTTC
length: 15; V: TRBV4-3; D: TRBD2; size: NA; J: TRBJ2-5; CDR3: CASSLSSGGQETQYF; DNA: TGCGCCAGCAGCCTTTCTAGCGGGGGCCAAGAGACCCAGTACTTC
length: 18; V: TRBV5-1; D: TRBD2; size: NA; J: TRBJ2-2; CDR3: CASSLVLAGDWDTGELFF; DNA: TGCGCCAGCAGCTTGGTGCTAGCGGGGGATTGGGACACCGGGGAGCTGTTTTTT
length: 12; V: TRBV11-2; D: NA; size: NA; J: TRBJ2-1; CDR3: CASSLAGIEQFF; DNA: TGTGCCAGCAGCTTAGCCGGGATTGAGCAGTTCTTC
length: 14; V: TRBV7-8; D: TRBD2; size: NA; J: TRBJ2-7; CDR3: CASSLPGGAYEQYF; DNA: TGTGCCAGCAGCTTACCCGGGGGGGCCTACGAGCAGTACTTC
length: 14; V: TRBV5-8; D: TRBD2; size: NA; J: TRBJ2-5; CDR3: CASSPSWGGETQYF; DNA: TGTGCCAGCAGCCCGAGTTGGGGGGGAGAGACCCAGTACTTC
length: 12; V: TRBV11-1; D: NA; size: once; J: TRBJ2-2; CDR3: CASSLQAGELFF; DNA: TGTGCCAGCAGCTTACAGGCCGGGGAGCTGTTTTTT
length: 14; V: TRBV6-5; D: NA; size: NA; J: TRBJ2-7; CDR3: CATSSPGFGYEQYF; DNA: TGTGCCACTTCTTCCCCGGGGTTCGGATACGAGCAGTACTTC
length: 16; V: TRBV10-3; D: TRBD1; size: NA; J: TRBJ1-5; CDR3: CAISESGQGANQPQHF; DNA: TGTGCCATCAGTGAGTCGGGCCAGGGGGCCAATCAGCCCCAGCATTTT
length: 15; V: TRBV9; D: TRBD1; size: NA; J: TRBJ1-2; CDR3: CASSVTGGGNYGYTF; DNA: TGTGCCAGCAGCGTCACAGGGGGCGGTAACTATGGCTACACCTTC
length: 15; V: TRBV5-1; D: TRBD2; size: NA; J: TRBJ2-5; CDR3: CASSPGASGQETQYF; DNA: TGCGCCAGCAGCCCCGGGGCTAGCGGACAAGAGACCCAGTACTTC
length: 17; V: TRBV18; D: NA; size: NA; J: TRBJ2-6; CDR3: CASSPPTGSSGANVLTF; DNA: TGTGCCAGCTCACCACCGACGGGAAGCTCTGGGGCCAACGTCCTGACTTTC
length: 14; V: TRBV11-2; D: TRBD2; size: NA; J: TRBJ2-3; CDR3: CASRGLVPSDTQYF; DNA: TGTGCCAGCAGGGGACTAGTCCCCAGCGATACGCAGTATTTT
length: 15; V: TRBV14; D: TRBD1; size: NA; J: TRBJ2-7; CDR3: CASSAQGAPSYEQYF; DNA: TGTGCCAGCAGCGCCCAGGGGGCACCCTCCTACGAGCAGTACTTC
length: 15; V: TRBV14; D: NA; size: NA; J: TRBJ1-4; CDR3: CASSQDQHGGRKLFF; DNA: TGTGCCAGCAGCCAAGATCAGCACGGGGGGCGAAAACTGTTTTTT
length: 12; V: TRBV4-1; D: NA; size: NA; J: TRBJ2-1; CDR3: CASSQAAGEQFF; DNA: TGCGCCAGCAGCCAAGCCGCGGGTGAGCAGTTCTTC
length: 12; V: TRBV29-1; D: NA; size: NA; J: TRBJ1-1; CDR3: CSVVQGYTEAFF; DNA: TGCAGCGTTGTGCAGGGATACACTGAAGCTTTCTTT